These T cell receptor beta chains were read from a single sample in a study of a mutant IDH1 vaccine in newly diagnosed glioma. TCRdb keeps only in-frame clones here, not all; method: immunoSEQ multiplex PCR. The sample comprises tens of thousands of clones, about 83% of which are singletons, and 1.5% to 2% rests with the top ten. Sequenced material: PBMCs, taken from a glioma patient treated with radiotherapy, temozolomide or both. The receptor source for this set is a woman aged 40-49 years with glioma. CDR3s include the opening cysteine and the closing phenylalanine or tryptophan. Fields, in order: clone size, D gene, V gene, J gene, CDR3 protein, CDR3 DNA. The D gene is left open where the match is weak. Where a row states a size, it is once, few, many or the class of an expanded clone; other rows omit it.

clone_size: NA
d_call: TRBD1
v_call: TRBV5-1
j_call: TRBJ2-7
cdr3_aa: CASRGQIYEQYF
cdr3_nt: TGCGCCAGCAGGGGACAGATCTACGAGCAGTACTTC

clone_size: NA
d_call: TRBD1
v_call: TRBV19
j_call: TRBJ1-5
cdr3_aa: CASRDRVDNQPQHF
cdr3_nt: TGTGCCAGTAGGGACAGGGTCGACAATCAGCCCCAGCATTTT

clone_size: NA
d_call: TRBD1
v_call: TRBV19
j_call: TRBJ2-3
cdr3_aa: CASSLTGGHTDTQYF
cdr3_nt: TGTGCCAGTAGTCTAACAGGGGGGCACACAGATACGCAGTATTTT

clone_size: NA
d_call: NA
v_call: TRBV13
j_call: TRBJ2-7
cdr3_aa: CASSLPGTGGHEQYF
cdr3_nt: TGTGCCAGCAGCCTCCCCGGGACCGGCGGCCACGAGCAGTACTTC

clone_size: NA
d_call: TRBD2
v_call: TRBV2
j_call: TRBJ2-1
cdr3_aa: CASSVLAGGSYNEQFF
cdr3_nt: TGTGCCAGCAGTGTATTAGCGGGGGGGTCCTACAATGAGCAGTTCTTC

clone_size: NA
d_call: NA
v_call: TRBV6-6
j_call: TRBJ1-2
cdr3_aa: CASHDRFRGSYTF
cdr3_nt: TGTGCCAGCCATGACAGGTTTCGGGGAAGCTACACCTTC

clone_size: few
d_call: NA
v_call: TRBV6-6
j_call: TRBJ2-7
cdr3_aa: CASNIASFHEQYF
cdr3_nt: TGTGCCAGCAATATTGCCAGCTTCCACGAGCAGTACTTC

clone_size: NA
d_call: TRBD1
v_call: TRBV6-1
j_call: TRBJ1-4
cdr3_aa: CASTPDRGRGKLFF
cdr3_nt: TGTGCCAGCACCCCCGACAGGGGGCGAGGAAAACTGTTTTTT

clone_size: NA
d_call: TRBD1
v_call: TRBV5-5
j_call: TRBJ1-4
cdr3_aa: CASRKGQVTNEKLFF
cdr3_nt: TGTGCCAGCAGGAAGGGACAGGTCACTAATGAAAAACTGTTTTTT

clone_size: NA
d_call: TRBD1
v_call: TRBV10-3
j_call: TRBJ1-1
cdr3_aa: CAISETLGQSYTEAFF
cdr3_nt: TGTGCCATCAGTGAGACCCTGGGACAGTCTTACACTGAAGCTTTCTTT

clone_size: NA
d_call: NA
v_call: TRBV7-2
j_call: TRBJ2-7
cdr3_aa: CASSYLQGGGGQYF
cdr3_nt: TGTGCCAGCAGCTATCTACAGGGCGGTGGCGGGCAGTACTTC

clone_size: few
d_call: TRBD1
v_call: TRBV10-3
j_call: TRBJ1-2
cdr3_aa: CAISDSVRQGSGYTF
cdr3_nt: TGTGCCATCAGCGATTCCGTTAGACAGGGATCTGGCTACACCTTC

clone_size: NA
d_call: NA
v_call: TRBV13
j_call: TRBJ2-2
cdr3_aa: CASSLGTKGTTTGELFF
cdr3_nt: TGTGCCAGCAGCTTAGGAACCAAAGGGACAACCACCGGGGAGCTGTTTTTT

clone_size: once
d_call: NA
v_call: TRBV6-5
j_call: TRBJ1-1
cdr3_aa: CAVRRNRDTEAFF
cdr3_nt: TGTGCCGTCCGCCGCAACAGGGATACTGAAGCTTTCTTT

clone_size: NA
d_call: NA
v_call: TRBV6-5
j_call: TRBJ1-4
cdr3_aa: CASSYSVRPEKLFF
cdr3_nt: TGTGCCAGCAGTTACTCCGTCAGGCCTGAAAAACTGTTTTTT

clone_size: NA
d_call: NA
v_call: TRBV2
j_call: TRBJ2-7
cdr3_aa: CASVTRNEQYF
cdr3_nt: TGTGCCAGCGTTACTAGGAACGAGCAGTACTTC

clone_size: NA
d_call: NA
v_call: TRBV5-1
j_call: TRBJ2-3
cdr3_aa: CASILAGTDTQYF
cdr3_nt: TGCGCCAGCATATTAGCCGGCACAGATACGCAGTATTTT

clone_size: NA
d_call: TRBD1
v_call: TRBV5-6
j_call: TRBJ2-7
cdr3_aa: CASSLVDRAYEQYF
cdr3_nt: TGTGCCAGCAGCTTGGTTGACAGGGCCTACGAGCAGTACTTC

clone_size: NA
d_call: NA
v_call: TRBV7-8
j_call: TRBJ2-4
cdr3_aa: CASIPGEANRAKNIQYF
cdr3_nt: TGTGCCAGCATCCCGGGGGAAGCGAATAGGGCCAAAAACATTCAGTACTTC

clone_size: few
d_call: NA
v_call: TRBV7-9
j_call: TRBJ2-5
cdr3_aa: CASSFSQGGTQETQYF
cdr3_nt: TGTGCCAGCAGCTTTAGTCAGGGTGGCACTCAAGAGACCCAGTACTTC

clone_size: NA
d_call: NA
v_call: TRBV6-1
j_call: TRBJ1-1
cdr3_aa: CASSDLAKAFF
cdr3_nt: TGTGCCAGCAGTGATTTGGCCAAAGCTTTCTTT

clone_size: NA
d_call: NA
v_call: TRBV6-1
j_call: TRBJ2-7
cdr3_aa: CASNRESAYEQYF
cdr3_nt: TGTGCCAGTAACAGGGAATCGGCCTACGAGCAGTACTTC

clone_size: NA
d_call: NA
v_call: TRBV10-3
j_call: TRBJ1-4
cdr3_aa: CAISEGRGRSEKLFF
cdr3_nt: TGTGCCATCAGTGAGGGTAGGGGGAGAAGTGAAAAACTGTTTTTT

clone_size: NA
d_call: NA
v_call: TRBV4-3
j_call: TRBJ1-1
cdr3_aa: CASSQDQRMNTEAFF
cdr3_nt: TGCGCCAGCAGCCAAGATCAACGGATGAACACTGAAGCTTTCTTT

clone_size: NA
d_call: TRBD1
v_call: TRBV19
j_call: TRBJ2-7
cdr3_aa: CASSLRPGTGDEQYF
cdr3_nt: TGTGCCAGTAGTCTTCGTCCCGGGACAGGGGACGAGCAGTACTTC

clone_size: NA
d_call: TRBD2
v_call: TRBV6-5
j_call: TRBJ2-1
cdr3_aa: CASSKGLAKDNEQFF
cdr3_nt: TGTGCCAGCAGTAAGGGACTAGCGAAGGACAATGAGCAGTTCTTC

clone_size: NA
d_call: NA
v_call: TRBV7-2
j_call: TRBJ2-2
cdr3_aa: CASSDPRTPTGELFF
cdr3_nt: TGTGCCAGCAGCGACCCCAGGACTCCTACCGGGGAGCTGTTTTTT

clone_size: NA
d_call: TRBD2
v_call: TRBV5-5
j_call: TRBJ2-3
cdr3_aa: CASSKGLAGTDTQYF
cdr3_nt: TGTGCCAGCAGCAAGGGACTAGCGGGCACAGATACGCAGTATTTT

clone_size: NA
d_call: TRBD1
v_call: TRBV29-1
j_call: TRBJ1-2
cdr3_aa: CSVEWGTGIYEDYGYTF
cdr3_nt: TGCAGCGTTGAATGGGGGACAGGGATTTATGAGGACTATGGCTACACCTTC

clone_size: NA
d_call: TRBD2
v_call: TRBV27
j_call: TRBJ2-1
cdr3_aa: CASSLTSGGLYNEQFF
cdr3_nt: TGTGCCAGCAGTTTGACTAGCGGGGGCCTTTACAATGAGCAGTTCTTC

clone_size: NA
d_call: TRBD1
v_call: TRBV29-1
j_call: TRBJ2-3
cdr3_aa: CSSTGTGLTDTQYF
cdr3_nt: TGCAGCTCTACCGGGACAGGCCTCACAGATACGCAGTATTTT

clone_size: NA
d_call: TRBD1
v_call: TRBV2
j_call: TRBJ1-5
cdr3_aa: CASSVGQGYSNQPQHF
cdr3_nt: TGTGCCAGCAGTGTAGGACAGGGCTATAGCAATCAGCCCCAGCATTTT

clone_size: NA
d_call: TRBD1
v_call: TRBV10-3
j_call: TRBJ2-7
cdr3_aa: CAIRGGGNEQYF
cdr3_nt: TGTGCCATCAGAGGGGGCGGCAACGAGCAGTACTTC

clone_size: NA
d_call: NA
v_call: TRBV7-2
j_call: TRBJ2-7
cdr3_aa: CASSFRAISYEQYF
cdr3_nt: TGTGCCAGCAGCTTCAGGGCCATTAGCTACGAGCAGTACTTC

clone_size: NA
d_call: TRBD2
v_call: TRBV9
j_call: TRBJ2-3
cdr3_aa: CASSVGSLAGGVADTQYF
cdr3_nt: TGTGCCAGCAGCGTAGGCAGTCTAGCGGGGGGGGTGGCAGATACGCAGTATTTT

clone_size: NA
d_call: NA
v_call: TRBV21-1
j_call: TRBJ2-7
cdr3_aa: CASSKRIGGASYEQYF
cdr3_nt: TGTGCCAGCAGCAAAAGGATAGGGGGGGCATCCTACGAGCAGTACTTC

clone_size: few
d_call: TRBD1
v_call: TRBV19
j_call: TRBJ1-2
cdr3_aa: CASSTRDSSRPPPRYGYTF
cdr3_nt: TGTGCCAGTAGTACCCGGGACAGCTCGCGCCCCCCTCCGCGATATGGCTACACCTTC

clone_size: NA
d_call: TRBD1
v_call: TRBV4-3
j_call: TRBJ1-4
cdr3_aa: CASSRGTGQGATNEKLFF
cdr3_nt: TGCGCCAGCAGTCGCGGGACAGGCCAAGGAGCAACTAATGAAAAACTGTTTTTT

clone_size: NA
d_call: NA
v_call: TRBV19
j_call: TRBJ2-2
cdr3_aa: CASSLFNTGELFF
cdr3_nt: TGTGCCAGTAGTTTATTTAACACCGGGGAGCTGTTTTTT

clone_size: NA
d_call: NA
v_call: TRBV10-1
j_call: TRBJ2-1
cdr3_aa: CASSPGAPNEQFF
cdr3_nt: TGCGCCAGCAGCCCGGGGGCCCCGAATGAGCAGTTCTTC

clone_size: NA
d_call: TRBD2
v_call: TRBV5-1
j_call: TRBJ2-3
cdr3_aa: CASSLSSGGAYSTDTQYF
cdr3_nt: TGCGCCAGCAGCTTGTCGAGCGGGGGGGCATATAGCACAGATACGCAGTATTTT

clone_size: once
d_call: NA
v_call: TRBV7-7
j_call: TRBJ2-1
cdr3_aa: CARVWEQFF
cdr3_nt: TGTGCTAGGGTTTGGGAGCAGTTCTTC

clone_size: NA
d_call: NA
v_call: TRBV19
j_call: TRBJ2-1
cdr3_aa: CASSIVKVRLNEQFF
cdr3_nt: TGTGCCAGTAGTATAGTGAAGGTCCGGCTCAATGAGCAGTTCTTC

clone_size: few
d_call: TRBD1
v_call: TRBV28
j_call: TRBJ1-4
cdr3_aa: CASSLGQVNEKLFF
cdr3_nt: TGTGCCAGCAGTCTAGGACAGGTTAATGAAAAACTGTTTTTT

clone_size: NA
d_call: NA
v_call: TRBV4-2
j_call: TRBJ2-1
cdr3_aa: CASSQDNEQFF
cdr3_nt: TGTGCCAGCAGCCAGGACAATGAGCAGTTCTTC

clone_size: NA
d_call: NA
v_call: TRBV9
j_call: TRBJ2-7
cdr3_aa: CASSPGDGPYEQYF
cdr3_nt: TGTGCCAGCAGCCCCGGCGACGGACCCTACGAGCAGTACTTC

clone_size: NA
d_call: TRBD2
v_call: TRBV25-1
j_call: TRBJ2-1
cdr3_aa: CASSFRVGGADYNEQFF
cdr3_nt: TGTGCCAGCAGTTTTAGGGTCGGGGGGGCGGATTACAATGAGCAGTTCTTC